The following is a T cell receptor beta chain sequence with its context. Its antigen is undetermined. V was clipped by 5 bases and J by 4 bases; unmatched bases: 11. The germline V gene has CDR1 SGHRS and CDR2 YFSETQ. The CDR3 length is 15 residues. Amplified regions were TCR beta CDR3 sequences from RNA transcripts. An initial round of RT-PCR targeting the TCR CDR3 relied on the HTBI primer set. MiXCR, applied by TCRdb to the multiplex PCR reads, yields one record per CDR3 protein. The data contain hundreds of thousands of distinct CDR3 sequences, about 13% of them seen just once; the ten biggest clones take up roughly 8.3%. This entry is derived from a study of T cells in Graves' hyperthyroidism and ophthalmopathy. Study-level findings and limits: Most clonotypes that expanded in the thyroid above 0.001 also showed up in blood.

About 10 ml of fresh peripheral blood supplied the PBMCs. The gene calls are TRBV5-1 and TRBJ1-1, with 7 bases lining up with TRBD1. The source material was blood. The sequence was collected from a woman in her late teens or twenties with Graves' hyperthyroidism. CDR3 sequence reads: CASSYSSTGPTEAFF. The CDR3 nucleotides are TGCGCCAGCAGTTACTCTTCGACAGGGCCCACTGAAGCTTTCTTT.